The T cell receptor beta chain under discussion was sequenced for a study of tumor-infiltrating lymphocytes in primary liver carcinoma. Investigators took RNA and DNA out together from roughly 18-30 mg of unsorted bulk tissue. cDNA specific to TCR beta was made from approximately 0.55 ug of total RNA, with a constant-region primer employed for priming. Researchers made the TCR beta libraries by running three nested multiplex PCR rounds with slightly modified ARM-PCR. TCRdb passed the multiplex PCR reads through MiXCR, listing each CDR3 protein once. The repertoire holds 90,000 to 140,000 distinct CDR3 sequences, with around 84% as singletons. Concerning this clonotype itself: At one of its ends the junction is not consistent with the germline gene, which may arise from a read error.

The TCR originated in a man between 35 and 55 years old with primary liver carcinoma and hepatitis B virus infection. Sequencing input: liver tumor tissue from sampling region 3. Subset noted: tumor region T3, left-lateral pole.

The CDR3 DNA reads as TGTGCCTGCATCTTAGGGCCGGCGCGTGAAAGCTCCTACGAGCAATACTTC. Protein product: CACILGPARESSYEQYF. The V gene is TRBV11-1, the J gene TRBJ2-7; D gene unclear. Germline values: CDR1 SGHAT, CDR2 FQDESV (reference sequence). The CDR3 is 17 amino acids.